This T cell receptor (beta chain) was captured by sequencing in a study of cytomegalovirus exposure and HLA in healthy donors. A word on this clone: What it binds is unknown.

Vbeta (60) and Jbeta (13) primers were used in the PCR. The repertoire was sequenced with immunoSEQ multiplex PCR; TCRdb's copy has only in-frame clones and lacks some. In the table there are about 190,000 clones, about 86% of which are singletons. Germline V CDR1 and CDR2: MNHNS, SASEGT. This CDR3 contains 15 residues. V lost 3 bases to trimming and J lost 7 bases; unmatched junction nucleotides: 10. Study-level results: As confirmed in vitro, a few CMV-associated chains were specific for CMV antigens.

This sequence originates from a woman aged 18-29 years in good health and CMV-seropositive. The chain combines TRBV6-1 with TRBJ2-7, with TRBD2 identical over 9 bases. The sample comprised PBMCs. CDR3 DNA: TGTGCCAGCAGTGAGTCGGGCGGGGGGGCTGAAGAGCAGTACTTC. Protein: CASSESGGGAEEQYF.